This T cell receptor beta chain was obtained from a study of OX40 agonist ivuxolimab in advanced cancers. The table came from immunoSEQ multiplex PCR; TCRdb's copy has only in-frame clones and leaves some out. The sample gives 55,000 to 80,000 clones, roughly 86% of which show up once; around 2.1% is in the top ten. The CDR3 sequence is 14 residues long. V lost 5 bases, J lost 3 bases, and 11 bases lay in between. Germline CDR1 SGHNT, CDR2 YYREEE (reference sequence). This chain links TRBV5-4 with TRBJ1-4; D not certain. This sequence originates from an adult with an advanced solid tumor such as melanoma, head and neck, liver or kidney cancer. Sequences were derived from CD4+ or CD8+ T cells sorted from blood, sampled in a trial of the OX40 agonist ivuxolimab. This CDR3 reads CASRRYGSNEKLFF. CDR3 nucleotides: TGTGCCAGCAGACGATACGGATCTAATGAAAAACTGTTTTTT.